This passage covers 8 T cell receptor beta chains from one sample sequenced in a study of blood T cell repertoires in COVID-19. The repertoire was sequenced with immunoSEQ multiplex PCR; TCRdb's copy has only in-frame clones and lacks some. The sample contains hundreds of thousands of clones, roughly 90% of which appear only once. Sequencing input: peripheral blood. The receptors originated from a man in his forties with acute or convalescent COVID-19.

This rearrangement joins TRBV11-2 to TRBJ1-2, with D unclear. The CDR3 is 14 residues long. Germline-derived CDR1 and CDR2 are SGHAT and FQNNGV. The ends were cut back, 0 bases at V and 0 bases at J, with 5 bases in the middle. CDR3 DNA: TGTGCCAGCAGCTTAGACGTGTCTAACTATGGCTACACCTTC. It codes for CASSLDVSNYGYTF.

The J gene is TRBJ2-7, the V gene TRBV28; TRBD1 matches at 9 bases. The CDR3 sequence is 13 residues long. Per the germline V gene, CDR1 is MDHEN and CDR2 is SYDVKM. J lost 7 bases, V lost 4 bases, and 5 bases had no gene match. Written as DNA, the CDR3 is TGTGCCAGCAGTTACGACAGGGGGTTGGAGCAGTACTTC. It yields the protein CASSYDRGLEQYF.

The CDR3 sequence is CASSQHGGAEDTQYF. The DNA for the CDR3 is TGTGCCAGCAGCCAGCACGGGGGGGCGGAAGATACGCAGTATTTT. The rearrangement uses TRBV11-3 and TRBJ2-3; 8 positions agree with TRBD2. This CDR3 region has 15 residues. CDR1 and CDR2 (germline): SGHNT, YENEEA. Germline trimming cut 5 bases from V and 5 bases from J; bases unmatched to any gene: 9. The entire variable domain, with the rest obtained from reference TRBV11-3 and TRBJ2-3, is as follows: EAGVVQSPRYKIIEKKQPVAFWCNPISGHNTLYWYLQNLGQGPELLIRYENEEAVDDSQLPKDRFSAERLKGVDSTLKIQPAELGDSAVYLCASSQHGGAEDTQYFGPGTRLTVL.

As DNA, the CDR3 is TGTGCCAGCAGTTTATTTAGGCGGGGAGGCTACACCTTC. Its protein product is CASSLFRRGGYTF. The chain uses TRBV28 and TRBJ1-2; D call uncertain. CDR3 length: 13 residues. Trimming took 1 base from V and 8 from J, leaving 11 bases between them. Germline CDR1 is MDHEN and CDR2 is SYDVKM.

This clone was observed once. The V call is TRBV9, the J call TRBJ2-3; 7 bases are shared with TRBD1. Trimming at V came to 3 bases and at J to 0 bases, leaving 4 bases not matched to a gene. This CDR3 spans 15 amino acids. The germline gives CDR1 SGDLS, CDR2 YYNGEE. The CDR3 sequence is CASSAQGISTDTQYF. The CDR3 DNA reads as TGTGCCAGCAGCGCACAGGGGATTAGCACAGATACGCAGTATTTT.

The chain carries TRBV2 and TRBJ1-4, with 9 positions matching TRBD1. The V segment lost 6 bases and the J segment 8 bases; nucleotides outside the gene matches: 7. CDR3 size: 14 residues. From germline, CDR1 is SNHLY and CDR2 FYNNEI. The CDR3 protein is CASRRTGGNEKLFF. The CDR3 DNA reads TGTGCCAGCAGGCGAACAGGGGGCAACGAAAAACTGTTTTTT.

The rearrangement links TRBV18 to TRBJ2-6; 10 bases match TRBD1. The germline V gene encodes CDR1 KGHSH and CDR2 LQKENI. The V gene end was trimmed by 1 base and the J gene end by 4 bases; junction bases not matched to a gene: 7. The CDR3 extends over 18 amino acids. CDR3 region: CASSPQRQGAAGANVLTF. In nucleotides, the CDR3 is TGTGCCAGCTCACCACAACGACAGGGGGCAGCGGGGGCCAACGTCCTGACTTTC.

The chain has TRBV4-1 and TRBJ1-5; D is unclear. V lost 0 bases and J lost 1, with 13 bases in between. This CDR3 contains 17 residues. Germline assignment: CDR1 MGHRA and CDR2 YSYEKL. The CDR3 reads CASSQEPGSRSNQPQHF. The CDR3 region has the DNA TGCGCCAGCAGCCAAGAGCCAGGTTCTCGCAGCAATCAGCCCCAGCATTTT.